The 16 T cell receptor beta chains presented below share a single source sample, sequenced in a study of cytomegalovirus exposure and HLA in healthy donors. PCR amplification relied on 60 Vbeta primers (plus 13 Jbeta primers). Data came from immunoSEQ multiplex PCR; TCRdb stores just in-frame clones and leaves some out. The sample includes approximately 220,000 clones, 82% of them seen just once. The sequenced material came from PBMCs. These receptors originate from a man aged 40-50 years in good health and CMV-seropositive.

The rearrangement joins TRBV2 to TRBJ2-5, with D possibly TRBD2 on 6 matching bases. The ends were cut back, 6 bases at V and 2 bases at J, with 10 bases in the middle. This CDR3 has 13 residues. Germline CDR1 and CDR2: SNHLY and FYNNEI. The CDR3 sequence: CASREGRQETQYF. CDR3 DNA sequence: TGTGCCAGCAGGGAGGGGCGGCAAGAGACCCAGTACTTC. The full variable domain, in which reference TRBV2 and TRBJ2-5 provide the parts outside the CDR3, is EPEVTQTPSHQVTQMGQEVILRCVPISNHLYFYWYRQILGQKVEFLVSFYNNEISEKSEIFDDQFSVERPDGSNFTLKIRSTKLEDSAMYFCASREGRQETQYFGPGTRLLVL.

CDR3 bases: TGTGCCAGTAGTTACCTCGCGGGGAACAACACTGAAGCTTTCTTT. Translation: CASSYLAGNNTEAFF. The chain employs TRBV19 and TRBJ1-1, with D hard to call. Germline V gene sequence: CDR1 LNHDA, CDR2 SQIVND (reference sequence). Between the trimmed V and J ends, which lost 5 bases and 2 bases, there was a span of 15 bases. The CDR3 has 15 amino acids. Together with reference TRBV19 and TRBJ1-1, the CDR3 gives the full variable domain: DGGITQSPKYLFRKEGQNVTLSCEQNLNHDAMYWYRQDPGQGLRLIYYSQIVNDFQKGDIAEGYSVSREKKESFPLTVTSAQKNPTAFYLCASSYLAGNNTEAFFGQGTRLTVV.

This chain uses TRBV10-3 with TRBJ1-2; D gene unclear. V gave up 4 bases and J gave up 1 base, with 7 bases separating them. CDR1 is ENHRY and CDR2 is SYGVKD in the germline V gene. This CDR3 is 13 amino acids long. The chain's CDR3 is CAISARNNYGYTF. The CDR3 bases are TGTGCCATCAGTGCCAGGAATAACTATGGCTACACCTTC.

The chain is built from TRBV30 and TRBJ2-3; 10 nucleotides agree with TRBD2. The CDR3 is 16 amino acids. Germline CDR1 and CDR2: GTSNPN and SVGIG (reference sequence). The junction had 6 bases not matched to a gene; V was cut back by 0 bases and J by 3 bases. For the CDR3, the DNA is TGTGCCTGGAGTGTGGGGATAGCGGGAGGTACAGATACGCAGTATTTT. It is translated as CAWSVGIAGGTDTQYF.

CDR3 sequence reads: CASSLAWLGGADSYEQYF. The CDR3 nucleotides are TGTGCCAGCAGCTTAGCATGGTTGGGAGGGGCCGACTCCTACGAGCAGTACTTC. This chain uses TRBV7-2 with TRBJ2-7; 7 positions match TRBD2. The junction had 11 bases not matched to a gene; V was cut back by 0 bases and J by 0 bases. The V gene's germline CDR1 is SGHTA and CDR2 FQGNSA. CDR3 length: 18 amino acids.

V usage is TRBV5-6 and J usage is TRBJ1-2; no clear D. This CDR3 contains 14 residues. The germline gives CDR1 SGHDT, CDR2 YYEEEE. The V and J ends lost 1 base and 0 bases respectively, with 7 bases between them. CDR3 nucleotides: TGTGCCAGCAGCTTGAACCTAGCTAACTATGGCTACACCTTC. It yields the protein CASSLNLANYGYTF.

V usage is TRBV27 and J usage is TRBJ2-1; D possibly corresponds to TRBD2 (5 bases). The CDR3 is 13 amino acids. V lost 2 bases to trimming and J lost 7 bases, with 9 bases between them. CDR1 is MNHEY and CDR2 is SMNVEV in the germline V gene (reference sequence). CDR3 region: CASSLASSNEQFF. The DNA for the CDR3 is TGTGCCAGCAGTTTAGCTAGCTCGAATGAGCAGTTCTTC.

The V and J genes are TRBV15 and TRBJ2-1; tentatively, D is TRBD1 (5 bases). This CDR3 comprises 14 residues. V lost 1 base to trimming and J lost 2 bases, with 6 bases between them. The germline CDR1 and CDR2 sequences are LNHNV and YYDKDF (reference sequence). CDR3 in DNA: TGTGCCACCAGCAGAGGACAGACCTACAATGAGCAGTTCTTC. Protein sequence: CATSRGQTYNEQFF.

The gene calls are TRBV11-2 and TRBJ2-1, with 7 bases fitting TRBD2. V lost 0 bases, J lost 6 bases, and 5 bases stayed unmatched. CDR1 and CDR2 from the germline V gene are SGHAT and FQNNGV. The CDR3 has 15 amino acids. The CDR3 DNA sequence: TGTGCCAGCAGCTTAGAGTGGGAGGGCCGCAATGAGCAGTTCTTC. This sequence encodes CASSLEWEGRNEQFF.

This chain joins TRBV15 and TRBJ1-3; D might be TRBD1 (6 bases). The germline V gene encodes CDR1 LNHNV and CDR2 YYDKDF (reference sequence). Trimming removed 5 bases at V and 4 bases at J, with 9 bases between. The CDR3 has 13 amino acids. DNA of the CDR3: TGTGCCACCAGCTCAGGGGCAGGAAACACCATATATTTT. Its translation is CATSSGAGNTIYF.

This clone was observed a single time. The CDR3 loop is CASSLVASKGASYGYTF. The CDR3 DNA sequence: TGCGCCAGCAGCTTGGTAGCTTCGAAGGGGGCGAGCTATGGCTACACCTTC. This chain joins TRBV5-1 and TRBJ1-2, with TRBD1 matching over 7 bases. CDR1 is SGHRS, CDR2 YFSETQ, per germline. The CDR3 runs 17 residues. After removal of 0 bases from V and 4 bases from J, the junction contained 12 bases not matched to a gene.

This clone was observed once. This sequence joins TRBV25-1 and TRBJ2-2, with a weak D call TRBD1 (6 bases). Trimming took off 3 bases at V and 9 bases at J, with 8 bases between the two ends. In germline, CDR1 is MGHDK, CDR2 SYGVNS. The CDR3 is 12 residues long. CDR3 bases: TGTGCCAGCAGTGAGCAGGGGTGGGAGCTGTTTTTT. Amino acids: CASSEQGWELFF.

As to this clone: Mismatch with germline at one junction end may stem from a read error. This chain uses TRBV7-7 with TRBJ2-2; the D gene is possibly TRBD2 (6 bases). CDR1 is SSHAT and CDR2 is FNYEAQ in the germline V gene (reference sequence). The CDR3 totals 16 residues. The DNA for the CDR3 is TGTGCTAGCAGCTTAGTCCCGGGGGCGAACACCGGGGAGCTGTTTTTT. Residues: CASSLVPGANTGELFF.

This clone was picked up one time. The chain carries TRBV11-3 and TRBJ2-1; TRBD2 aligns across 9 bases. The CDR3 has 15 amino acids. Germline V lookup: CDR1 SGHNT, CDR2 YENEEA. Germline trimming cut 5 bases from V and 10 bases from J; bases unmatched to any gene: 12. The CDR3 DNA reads TGTGCCAGCAGCCCAGGGGGACTAGCCGGAGCGGAGCAGTTCTTC. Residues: CASSPGGLAGAEQFF.

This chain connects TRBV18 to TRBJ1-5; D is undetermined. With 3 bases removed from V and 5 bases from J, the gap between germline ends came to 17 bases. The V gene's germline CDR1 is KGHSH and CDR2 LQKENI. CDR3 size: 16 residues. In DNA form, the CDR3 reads TGTGCCAGCTCACCTAAGCAGCCCGTGGCGGATCAGCCCCAGCATTTT. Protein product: CASSPKQPVADQPQHF.

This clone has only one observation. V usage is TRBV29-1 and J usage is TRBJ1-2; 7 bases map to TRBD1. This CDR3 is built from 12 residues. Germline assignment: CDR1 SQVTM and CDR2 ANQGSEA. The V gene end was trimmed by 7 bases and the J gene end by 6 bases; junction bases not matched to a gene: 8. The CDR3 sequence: CSGETGNDGYTF. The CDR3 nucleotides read TGCAGCGGTGAGACAGGGAACGATGGCTACACCTTC. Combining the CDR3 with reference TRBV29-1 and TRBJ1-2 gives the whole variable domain SAVISQKPSRDICQRGTSLTIQCQVDSQVTMMFWYRQQPGQSLTLIATANQGSEATYESGFVIDKFPISRPNLTFSTLTVSNMSPEDSSIYLCSGETGNDGYTFGSGTRLTVV.